These 17 T cell receptor beta chains were sequenced from one sample in a study of T cells in localized non-small cell lung cancer. Measured with immunoSEQ multiplex PCR; TCRdb has only the in-frame clones, and not every one. This sample yields roughly 53,000 clones, of which around four fifths are seen a single time; roughly 15% belongs to the top ten. This material consisted of peripheral blood mononuclear cells, taken before any cancer treatment. These receptors all stem from a man aged 40 to 70 with stage III lung adenocarcinoma.

This chain links TRBV19 with TRBJ2-7, with D possibly matching TRBD2 (6 bases). CDR3 length equals 15 residues. Looked up from germline, CDR1 is LNHDA and CDR2 is SQIVND (reference sequence). V lost 5 bases and J lost 0, with 14 bases in between. CDR3 residues: CASSLSGRNSYEQYF. In DNA form, the CDR3 reads TGTGCCAGTAGTCTTAGCGGAAGGAACTCCTACGAGCAGTACTTC.

The rearrangement joins TRBV19 to TRBJ2-7; possibly TRBD1 or TRBD2 for D (5 bases each). The germline CDR1 and CDR2 sequences are LNHDA and SQIVND (reference sequence). V was trimmed by 3 bases and J by 5 bases, leaving 11 bases between them. The CDR3 length is 13 residues. CDR3 protein: CASSMSGLHEQYF. CDR3 sequence (DNA): TGTGCCAGTAGTATGTCGGGGCTCCACGAGCAGTACTTC.

The genes are TRBV7-2 and TRBJ1-5, with D uncertain. In germline, CDR1 is SGHTA, CDR2 FQGNSA. The V gene lost 1 base and the J gene lost 4 bases, with 5 bases spanning the gap. The CDR3 is made up of 13 amino acids. CDR3 in DNA: TGTGCCAGCAGCTTAGAGATAAATCAGCCCCAGCATTTT. Translated, it gives CASSLEINQPQHF.

V is TRBV27 and J is TRBJ1-3; a weak D match, TRBD1 (6 bases). CDR1 is MNHEY and CDR2 is SMNVEV in the germline V gene (reference sequence). The CDR3 loop spans 14 amino acids. The ends were cut back, 5 bases at V and 3 bases at J, with 11 bases in the middle. CDR3 bases: TGTGCCAGCAGTCCCACAGGGAATGGAAACACCATATATTTT. Encoded protein: CASSPTGNGNTIYF.

The V and J genes are TRBV11-2 and TRBJ1-2; no clear D. Germline V CDR1 and CDR2: SGHAT, FQNNGV. Trimming removed 5 bases from V and 3 bases from J, with 7 bases in between. The CDR3 covers 12 residues. CDR3 region: CASSLQDYGYTF. CDR3 in DNA: TGTGCCAGCAGCCTCCAAGACTATGGCTACACCTTC.

The chain uses TRBV6-1 and TRBJ2-4; D is unclear. With 4 bases removed from V and 9 bases from J, the gap between germline ends came to 13 bases. Germline V gene data show CDR1 as MNHNS and CDR2 as SASEGT. The CDR3 is 13 residues long. The CDR3 spells CASSVPGVAIQYF. The CDR3 DNA reads TGTGCCAGCAGTGTTCCGGGCGTCGCCATTCAGTACTTC.

The gene calls are TRBV11-2 and TRBJ2-3; D is unclear. Trimming took off 5 bases at V and 7 bases at J, with 10 bases between the two ends. CDR3 length: 12 amino acids. Germline V gene lookup returns CDR1 SGHAT and CDR2 FQNNGV. This CDR3 is CASSPSFNTQYF. The CDR3 DNA sequence: TGTGCCAGCAGCCCTAGTTTTAATACGCAGTATTTT.

This clone was seen more than once but under ten times. The chain joins TRBV6-1 to TRBJ2-3; D might be TRBD1 (6 bases). V shed 3 bases and J shed 6 bases, with 22 bases lying between them. The CDR3 has 17 residues. CDR1 is MNHNS, CDR2 SASEGT, per germline. CDR3 in amino acids: CASSEVGRTVILDTQYF. The CDR3 region has the DNA TGTGCCAGCAGTGAGGTAGGAAGGACAGTGATTTTGGATACGCAGTATTTT.

The genes are TRBV6-6 and TRBJ2-3, with unresolved D. The V gene's germline CDR1 is MNHNY and CDR2 SVGAGI (reference sequence). The length of the CDR3 is 15 residues. V dropped 6 bases and J dropped 5 bases, with 18 bases sitting between them. The CDR3 DNA reads TGTGCCAGCAGCGATACCCTAGGGTCCGGAGATACGCAGTATTTT. Translation gives CASSDTLGSGDTQYF.

The rearrangement links TRBV30 to TRBJ1-1; 9 bases match TRBD1. Trimming at V came to 3 bases and at J to 1 base, leaving 3 bases not matched to a gene. The CDR3 is 14 residues long. Germline V gene lookup returns CDR1 GTSNPN and CDR2 SVGIG (reference sequence). The CDR3 nucleotides read TGTGCCTGGAGCCCGGGACAGGGGAACACTGAAGCTTTCTTT. The encoded protein is CAWSPGQGNTEAFF.

The CDR3 is CASRPQGANEQYF. CDR3 bases: TGTGCCAGCAGACCTCAGGGAGCTAACGAGCAGTACTTC. The rearrangement uses TRBV7-6 and TRBJ2-7; D tentatively reads TRBD1 or TRBD2 (5 bases each). The CDR3 is 13 amino acids. The ends were cut back, 6 bases at V and 5 bases at J, with 14 bases in the middle. CDR1 SGHVS and CDR2 FNYEAQ come from the germline V gene.

The chain has TRBV9 and TRBJ2-7; D is unresolved. The CDR3 runs 15 residues. Germline V lookup: CDR1 SGDLS, CDR2 YYNGEE. V shed 4 bases and J shed 4 bases, with 18 bases lying between them. CDR3 DNA sequence: TGTGCCAGCAGCCCCGACCCCCGAGAGAGATACGAGCAGTACTTC. It translates to CASSPDPRERYEQYF.

The V call is TRBV2, the J call TRBJ2-7, with TRBD2 matching 8 bases. The CDR3 runs to 18 residues. Unmatched junction bases numbered 20, after V lost 6 bases and J lost 4 bases. Germline assignment: CDR1 SNHLY and CDR2 FYNNEI. The CDR3 DNA follows: TGTGCCAGCAGAGCCCTAGCGGGTACCTTCCCGGCAAGATACGAGCAGTACTTC. This sequence encodes CASRALAGTFPARYEQYF.

The chain joins TRBV5-1 to TRBJ1-6; D remains ambiguous. Germline V lookup: CDR1 SGHRS, CDR2 YFSETQ. Deletions cut 0 bases from V and 0 bases from J, with 7 bases between. The CDR3 consists of 16 residues. The CDR3 nucleotides are TGCGCCAGCAGCTTGGAGGGCAGCTCCTATAATTCACCCCTCCACTTT. Its protein product is CASSLEGSSYNSPLHF.

The chain links TRBV5-1 to TRBJ2-7; the D gene is possibly TRBD1 (6 bases). Trimming removed 2 bases at V and 2 bases at J, with 14 bases between. CDR1 is SGHRS and CDR2 is YFSETQ in the germline V gene. This CDR3 has 15 residues. CDR3 coding DNA: TGCGCCAGCAGCTTCCTCCGGGACACCCCCTACGAGCAGTACTTC. Translation: CASSFLRDTPYEQYF.

The CDR3 spells CASSEEGAASPLHF. CDR3 nucleotides: TGCGCCAGCAGTGAAGAGGGGGCGGCATCACCCCTCCACTTT. V usage is TRBV10-1 and J usage is TRBJ1-6, with 7 bases that match TRBD1. V lost 3 bases, J lost 10 bases, and 6 bases stayed unmatched. CDR3 length: 14 residues. In germline, CDR1 is WNHNN, CDR2 SYGVQD (reference sequence).

The CDR3 DNA sequence: TGTGCCAGCCGCGGGATAGGGCGACGTGGGGCCAACGTCCTGACTTTC. It specifies CASRGIGRRGANVLTF. This chain uses TRBV9 with TRBJ2-6; D perhaps matches TRBD2 (6 bases). The CDR3 is made up of 16 amino acids. The V gene's germline CDR1 is SGDLS and CDR2 YYNGEE. Trimming removed 7 bases at V and 3 bases at J, with 17 bases between.